The rows below give T cell receptor beta chains drawn from one sample of a study of sequential checkpoint blockade in melanoma. Profiled with immunoSEQ multiplex PCR; TCRdb holds only in-frame clones, not every one. The table shows tens of thousands of clones, with 80% to 85% occurring only once. The source was CD8+ T cells sorted from blood (inferred from file names), collected from a patient given nivolumab and ipilimumab in sequence. These TCRs come from a human donor with melanoma. CDR3s include the opening cysteine and the closing phenylalanine or tryptophan. Each record gives: clone size, D gene, V gene, J gene, CDR3 protein, CDR3 DNA. A D gene is named only where the DNA matches it firmly. Expanded clones get a size class; other rows say once, few or many, or leave the size out.

.	TRBD2	TRBV4-2	TRBJ2-7	CASSQAREGAYEQYF	TGTGCCAGCAGCCAAGCGCGGGAGGGGGCCTACGAGCAGTACTTC
.	.	TRBV28	TRBJ2-7	CASRPLAAMDPTYEQYF	TGTGCCAGCAGACCCTTGGCGGCTATGGATCCTACCTACGAGCAGTACTTC
.	.	TRBV2	TRBJ2-1	CASTSVYNEQFF	TGTGCCAGCACTTCGGTCTACAATGAGCAGTTCTTC
.	TRBD1	TRBV19	TRBJ1-2	CASIPPWQGGGYTF	TGTGCCAGTATTCCCCCTTGGCAGGGGGGTGGCTACACCTTC
.	.	TRBV6-5	TRBJ2-1	CASSLDTSSYNEQFF	TGTGCCAGCAGTCTTGACACTTCTTCCTACAATGAGCAGTTCTTC
.	.	TRBV9	TRBJ2-2	CASSVGPGPNTGELFF	TGTGCCAGCAGCGTAGGCCCAGGCCCAAACACCGGGGAGCTGTTTTTT
.	TRBD1	TRBV2	TRBJ1-1	CASSDFWDRGGEAFF	TGTGCCAGCAGTGACTTTTGGGACAGGGGTGGTGAAGCTTTCTTT
.	TRBD2	TRBV19	TRBJ2-5	CASSLAGGRETQYF	TGTGCCAGTAGCCTAGCGGGAGGGCGAGAGACCCAGTACTTC
.	.	TRBV5-1	TRBJ2-7	CASSLAPLRSSYEQYF	TGCGCCAGCAGCTTGGCCCCCCTGAGGAGCTCCTACGAGCAGTACTTC
.	.	TRBV7-9	TRBJ2-5	CASNRQDPGETQYF	TGTGCCAGCAACCGACAGGACCCAGGAGAGACCCAGTACTTC
.	.	TRBV15	TRBJ1-1	CATSRPSRGWTEAFF	TGTGCCACCAGCAGACCCAGCCGGGGTTGGACTGAAGCTTTCTTT
.	.	TRBV6-1	TRBJ1-2	CASSGSDFSGYTF	TGTGCCAGCAGCGGTTCTGATTTTAGTGGCTACACCTTC
.	TRBD1	TRBV5-4	TRBJ2-7	CASSSGTGGEDEQYF	TGTGCCAGCAGCTCTGGGACAGGGGGCGAGGACGAGCAGTACTTC
once	.	TRBV9	TRBJ1-1	CASSVVEATNTEAFF	TGTGCCAGCAGCGTAGTCGAAGCGACGAACACTGAAGCTTTCTTT
few	.	TRBV23-1	TRBJ2-4	CASSQDGGTGKNIQYF	TGCGCCAGCAGTCAAGACGGCGGGACGGGCAAAAACATTCAGTACTTC
.	TRBD1	TRBV9	TRBJ2-7	CASSVGTGLLEQYF	TGTGCCAGCAGCGTAGGGACAGGGCTCCTCGAGCAGTACTTC
.	.	TRBV4-1	TRBJ2-7	CASSQGLSWGERSYEQYF	TGCGCCAGCAGCCAAGGATTAAGTTGGGGGGAGCGGTCCTACGAGCAGTACTTC
.	.	TRBV27	TRBJ2-1	CASSPSVYNEQFF	TGTGCCAGCAGCCCGTCCGTCTACAATGAGCAGTTCTTC
.	.	TRBV19	TRBJ2-7	CASSPMRGSYEQYF	TGTGCCAGTAGCCCTATGAGAGGAAGCTACGAGCAGTACTTC
.	.	TRBV7-9	TRBJ2-7	CASSLGLHEQYF	TGTGCCAGCAGCTTGGGCCTCCACGAGCAGTACTTC
.	TRBD2	TRBV4-3	TRBJ2-3	CASAPAALAGGVPDTQYF	TGCGCCAGCGCCCCCGCGGCCCTAGCGGGGGGGGTCCCAGATACGCAGTATTTT
.	TRBD2	TRBV4-1	TRBJ2-1	CASSQVLSGSNEQFF	TGCGCCAGCAGCCAAGTATTAAGCGGGAGCAATGAGCAGTTCTTC
.	TRBD1	TRBV19	TRBJ1-2	CASSIGTGEIPNYGYTF	TGTGCCAGTAGTATCGGGACAGGGGAGATACCCAACTATGGCTACACCTTC
.	.	TRBV20-1	TRBJ2-1	CSASPHNEQFF	TGCAGTGCGAGCCCCCACAATGAGCAGTTCTTC
.	.	TRBV5-1	TRBJ2-7	CASSIIAQTVYEQYF	TGCGCCAGCAGCATCATAGCCCAGACGGTCTACGAGCAGTACTTC
.	.	TRBV27	TRBJ1-5	CASSLSRGSNQPQHF	TGTGCCAGCAGTTTATCGAGAGGGAGCAATCAGCCCCAGCATTTT
.	TRBD2	TRBV9	TRBJ2-7	CASSEGLAGATYEQYF	TGTGCCAGCAGCGAGGGACTAGCGGGGGCAACCTACGAGCAGTACTTC
.	.	TRBV6-5	TRBJ1-5	CASSSYSGTRNQPQHF	TGTGCCAGCAGTTCTTATTCCGGGACAAGAAATCAGCCCCAGCATTTT
few	TRBD1	TRBV7-9	TRBJ1-3	CASSRGDRLNTIYF	TGTGCCAGCAGCCGTGGGGACAGGCTGAACACCATATATTTT
.	.	TRBV6-5	TRBJ1-4	CASRSQGKLFF	TGTGCCAGCAGATCACAGGGAAAACTGTTTTTT
.	TRBD2	TRBV5-4	TRBJ2-2	CASRDLAGGELFF	TGTGCCAGCAGGGACCTAGCGGGGGGGGAGCTGTTTTTT
.	TRBD2	TRBV5-4	TRBJ2-2	CASSPSGGAQNGGELFF	TGTGCCAGCAGCCCTAGCGGGGGGGCCCAGAACGGCGGGGAGCTGTTTTTT
.	.	TRBV7-8	TRBJ2-1	CASSSFYIGGATYNEQFF	TGTGCCAGCAGCTCATTCTATATTGGGGGGGCGACCTACAATGAGCAGTTCTTC
.	.	TRBV7-9	TRBJ1-5	CASSLEVGGVNQPQHF	TGTGCCAGCAGCTTAGAGGTGGGGGGGGTAAATCAGCCCCAGCATTTT
once	TRBD1	TRBV7-9	TRBJ1-1	CASSPVPGQNYGDTEAFF	TGTGCCAGCAGCCCCGTCCCGGGACAGAATTACGGGGACACTGAAGCTTTCTTT
.	.	TRBV4-2	TRBJ2-7	CASSQEDSGSSYEQYF	TGTGCCAGCAGCCAAGAGGATAGCGGAAGCTCCTACGAGCAGTACTTC
once	.	TRBV28	TRBJ2-3	CASTLSVADTQYF	TGTGCCAGCACCCTCTCGGTCGCTGATACGCAGTATTTT
.	TRBD1	TRBV5-8	TRBJ2-7	CASSPDRAPLWEQYF	TGTGCCAGCAGCCCGGACAGGGCCCCTCTGTGGGAGCAGTACTTC
.	.	TRBV27	TRBJ2-7	CASSPGPGVSYEQYF	TGTGCCAGCAGTCCCGGTCCGGGGGTTTCCTACGAGCAGTACTTC
few	TRBD1	TRBV7-8	TRBJ2-2	CAGTGTGNTGELFF	TGTGCCGGCACAGGGACAGGGAACACCGGGGAGCTGTTTTTT
.	TRBD1	TRBV28	TRBJ1-2	CASSLYLTGDGYTF	TGTGCCAGCAGTTTATACTTGACAGGGGATGGCTACACCTTC
.	.	TRBV7-9	TRBJ2-3	CASSLGLANAPSTDTQYF	TGTGCCAGCAGCTTAGGGCTAGCGAACGCCCCTAGCACAGATACGCAGTATTTT
.	.	TRBV5-1	TRBJ1-2	CASRSNRDRSGYTF	TGCGCCAGCAGGTCGAACAGGGATCGGTCCGGCTACACCTTC
.	.	TRBV7-8	TRBJ1-2	CASSSHRVPNYGYTF	TGTGCCAGCAGCTCACACAGGGTACCTAACTATGGCTACACCTTC
.	TRBD2	TRBV6-6	TRBJ2-3	CASNKLAGVDTQYF	TGTGCCAGCAATAAGCTAGCGGGAGTAGATACGCAGTATTTT
.	.	TRBV7-2	TRBJ1-2	CASSLASRGYTF	TGTGCCAGCAGCTTAGCGTCCCGTGGCTACACCTTC
.	.	TRBV28	TRBJ2-7	CASSLSYGSYEQYF	TGTGCCAGCAGTTTATCGTACGGTTCCTACGAGCAGTACTTC
.	.	TRBV6-5	TRBJ2-6	CASSYFVGANVLTF	TGTGCCAGCAGTTACTTTGTAGGGGCCAACGTCCTGACTTTC
.	TRBD1	TRBV7-8	TRBJ1-2	CASSLGTGNYGYTF	TGTGCCAGCAGCCTTGGGACAGGGAACTATGGCTACACCTTC
once	TRBD1	TRBV6-1	TRBJ2-5	CASSDFPYLRTGWETQYF	TGTGCCAGCAGTGACTTCCCCTATTTAAGGACAGGGTGGGAGACCCAGTACTTC
.	.	TRBV11-2	TRBJ2-7	CASSLVSGSYYEQYF	TGTGCCAGCAGCTTAGTTAGCGGAAGCTACTACGAGCAGTACTTC
.	.	TRBV4-1	TRBJ1-2	CASSKPGAPLYGYTF	TGCGCCAGCAGCAAACCAGGGGCCCCTCTCTATGGCTACACCTTC
.	.	TRBV15	TRBJ1-5	CATSRDSNTGIGNQPQHF	TGTGCCACCAGCAGAGACTCCAATACAGGGATCGGCAATCAGCCCCAGCATTTT
once	TRBD1	TRBV5-1	TRBJ1-1	CASSLGYRGTEAFF	TGCGCCAGCAGCTTGGGGTACAGGGGCACTGAAGCTTTCTTT
.	TRBD2	TRBV5-6	TRBJ2-7	CASSPIAGGPGEQYF	TGTGCCAGCAGCCCCATAGCGGGGGGGCCGGGTGAGCAGTACTTC
few	.	TRBV7-9	TRBJ1-1	CASRLGAGKAFF	TGTGCCAGCAGGTTAGGGGCAGGGAAAGCTTTCTTT
.	TRBD1	TRBV5-6	TRBJ1-4	CASSLATGGRNEKLFF	TGTGCCAGCAGCTTGGCAACAGGGGGACGGAATGAAAAACTGTTTTTT
.	TRBD1	TRBV4-3	TRBJ2-3	CASGYMPGGGTDTQYF	TGCGCCAGCGGATACATGCCAGGGGGTGGCACAGATACGCAGTATTTT